This T cell receptor beta chain was recorded in a study of blood T cell repertoires in COVID-19. About the research overall: There were acute and convalescent COVID-19 samples, and they came from the United States, Italy and Spain.

Recruitment covered about two dozen US areas and drew participants whose ages spanned roughly 18 to 100 years. Under the authors' procedure: Reference gene primers were amplified, and this amplification served to estimate nucleated cell counts. Clones were read by immunoSEQ multiplex PCR, and TCRdb kept only the in-frame ones, dropping some. Clone size and the V and J calls come from that table; the DNA yielded D and trimming. The sample yields a few hundred thousand clones, around 87% seen once. Sample: PBMCs or T cells enriched from blood (not recorded which). The clonotype was recovered from a woman in her late teens or twenties with acute COVID-19.

CDR3 nucleotide sequence: TGTGCCACCCAGGGTTGGGACGAGCAGTACTTC. Translation: CATQGWDEQYF. This rearrangement joins TRBV2 to TRBJ2-7, with D perhaps TRBD1 (5 bases). The V end was cut by 10 bases, the J end by 5 bases, with 12 bases between. There are 11 residues in the CDR3. Germline assignment: CDR1 SNHLY and CDR2 FYNNEI.